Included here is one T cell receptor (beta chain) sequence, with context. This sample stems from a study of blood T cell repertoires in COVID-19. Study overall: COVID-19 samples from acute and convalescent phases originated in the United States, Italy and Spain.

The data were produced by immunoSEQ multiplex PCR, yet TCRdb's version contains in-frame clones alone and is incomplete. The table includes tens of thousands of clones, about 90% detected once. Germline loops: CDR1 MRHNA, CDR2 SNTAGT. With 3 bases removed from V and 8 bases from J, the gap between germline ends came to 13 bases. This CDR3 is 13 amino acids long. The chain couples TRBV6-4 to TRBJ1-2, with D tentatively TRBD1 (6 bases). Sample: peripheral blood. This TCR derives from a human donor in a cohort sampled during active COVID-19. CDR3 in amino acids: CASSEQGVGGYTF. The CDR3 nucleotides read TGTGCCAGCAGTGAACAGGGAGTTGGCGGCTACACCTTC.